These 2 T cell receptor beta chains were sequenced from one sample in a study of human T cells and chemical hapten exposure. One entry per CDR3 protein results from TCRdb running MiXCR on the RACE reads. This table holds just over 80,000 distinct CDR3 sequences, roughly a tenth found once. Time point denoted: patch test 1, 2 weeks after DPC sensitization. Treatment defined: therapeutic diphenylcyclopropenone sensitization with weekly scalp DPC. This sample comprised whole blood, obtained in connection with sensitization to the hapten diphenylcyclopropenone (DPC). These receptors were obtained from a woman aged 45 to 65 with alopecia areata. Some clones in this sample may be carry-over from other donors' samples.

This sequence joins TRBV7-9 and TRBJ2-3, with D perhaps matching TRBD1 (5 bases). Germline V gene lookup returns CDR1 SEHNR and CDR2 FQNEAQ (reference sequence). The V end was cut by 5 bases, the J end by 3 bases, with 12 bases between. This CDR3 region has 14 residues. CDR3 in DNA: TGTGCCAGCAGCCAGAGCTCAGGGACAGATACGCAGTATTTT. As protein: CASSQSSGTDTQYF.

This clonotype has ten or more counts. The chain joins TRBV6-4 to TRBJ2-1, with TRBD2 as a possible D gene (6 bases). The CDR3 sequence is 15 residues long. Trimming took 5 bases from V and 8 from J, leaving 19 bases between them. Germline V gives CDR1 MRHNA, CDR2 SNTAGT. CDR3 residues: CASSSTRTIFHEQFF. The CDR3 DNA reads TGTGCCAGCAGTTCTACCCGGACTATCTTTCATGAGCAGTTCTTC.